This TCR beta chain is from a study of blood T cells in healthy people across ages. Donors were healthy Caucasian individuals from Russia aged roughly 6 to 95. The use of a sample-barcoded 5' primer and a J-beta primer mix characterized a second PCR of roughly 7 to 12 cycles. TCRdb redid the calling of the 5' RACE reads with MiXCR, one entry per CDR3 protein. The table lists about 650,000 distinct CDR3 sequences, 32% of them singletons. The CDR3 has 14 residues. V was clipped by 5 bases and J by 0 bases, with 9 bases between them. Sample: blood. V and J are TRBV12-3 or TRBV12-4 and TRBJ2-3; possible D gene TRBD2, 5 bases. This receptor was identified in a woman of 80 years or more in good health. The CDR3 nucleotides read TGTGCCAGCAGTGGGAGACTCAGCACAGATACGCAGTATTTT. Translation gives CASSGRLSTDTQYF.